The clone carrying this T cell receptor (beta chain) appeared once. Clones were sequenced by immunoSEQ multiplex PCR, and TCRdb holds only the in-frame ones, with some missing. The table shows 150,000 to 200,000 clones, with roughly 80% occurring only once. The sample is drawn from a study of blood T cell repertoires in COVID-19. Overall study: Samples came from the United States, Italy and Spain, spanning acute and convalescent COVID-19.

The V gene's germline CDR1 is LNHDA and CDR2 SQIVND (reference sequence). Losses at the gene ends were 5 bases for V and 7 bases for J; bases not matched to a gene: 9. This CDR3 is built from 15 residues. Participants' reported clinical history set cohort assignment. The chain links TRBV19 to TRBJ2-5, with 11 bases fitting TRBD2. Sample: PBMCs or T cells enriched from blood (not recorded which). This TCR came from a man in his 60s who had been exposed to COVID-19. The CDR3 bases are TGTGCCAGTAGTGCTGGGGGTAGCGGGAGGGTGACCCAGTACTTC. Its protein product is CASSAGGSGRVTQYF.